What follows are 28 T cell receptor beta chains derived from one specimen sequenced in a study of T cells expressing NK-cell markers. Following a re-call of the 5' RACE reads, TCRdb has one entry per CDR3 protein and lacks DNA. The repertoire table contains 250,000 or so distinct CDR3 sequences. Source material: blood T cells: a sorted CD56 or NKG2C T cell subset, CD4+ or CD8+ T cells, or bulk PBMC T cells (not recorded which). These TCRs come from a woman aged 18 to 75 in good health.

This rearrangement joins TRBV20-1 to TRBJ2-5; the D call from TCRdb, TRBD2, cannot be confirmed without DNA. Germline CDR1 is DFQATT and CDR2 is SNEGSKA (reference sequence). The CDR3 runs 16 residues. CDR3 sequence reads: CSARGLSGGDQETQYF.

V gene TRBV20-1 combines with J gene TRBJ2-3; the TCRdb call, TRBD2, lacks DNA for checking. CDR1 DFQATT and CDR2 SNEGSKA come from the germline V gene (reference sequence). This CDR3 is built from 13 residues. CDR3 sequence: CSADLTSGDTQYF.

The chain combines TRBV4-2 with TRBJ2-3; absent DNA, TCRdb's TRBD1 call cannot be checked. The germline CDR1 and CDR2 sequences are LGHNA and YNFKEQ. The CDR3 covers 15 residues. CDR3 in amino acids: CASSQEGTGTDTQYF.

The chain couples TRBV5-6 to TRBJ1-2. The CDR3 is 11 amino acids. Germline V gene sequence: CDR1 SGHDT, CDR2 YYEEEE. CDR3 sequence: CASSLGLQKVF.

CDR3: CASMREASYEQYF. The chain combines TRBV28 with TRBJ2-7. Germline V lookup: CDR1 MDHEN, CDR2 SYDVKM. This CDR3 spans 13 amino acids.

The CDR3 sequence: CASSPTRGGSETQYF. The chain uses TRBV12-3 or TRBV12-4 and TRBJ2-5; no DNA is available, so the TRBD2 call from TCRdb remains unchecked. The CDR3 spans 15 residues.

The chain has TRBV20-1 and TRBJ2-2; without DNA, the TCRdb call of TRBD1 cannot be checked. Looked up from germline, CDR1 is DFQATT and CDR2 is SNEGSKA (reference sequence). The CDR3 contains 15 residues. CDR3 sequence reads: CSARSGASGTGELFF.

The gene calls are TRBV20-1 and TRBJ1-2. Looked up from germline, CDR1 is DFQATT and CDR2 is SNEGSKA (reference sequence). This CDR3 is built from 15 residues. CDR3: CSASAGTPGGEGYTF.

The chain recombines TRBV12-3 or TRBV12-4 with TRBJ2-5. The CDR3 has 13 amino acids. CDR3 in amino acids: CASSLFPQETQYF.

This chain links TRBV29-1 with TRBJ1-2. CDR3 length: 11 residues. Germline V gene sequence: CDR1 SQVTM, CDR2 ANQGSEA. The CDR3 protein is CSGRYLDGYTF.

CDR3 sequence reads: CASSRRNKRVEQYF. The chain is built from TRBV11-2 and TRBJ2-7; TCRdb's D call, TRBD2, is unchecked because there is no DNA. This CDR3 comprises 14 residues. From germline, CDR1 is SGHAT and CDR2 FQNNGV.

CDR3 residues: CASMRTQDYTGELFF. This rearrangement joins TRBV12-3 or TRBV12-4 to TRBJ2-2. The CDR3 totals 15 residues.

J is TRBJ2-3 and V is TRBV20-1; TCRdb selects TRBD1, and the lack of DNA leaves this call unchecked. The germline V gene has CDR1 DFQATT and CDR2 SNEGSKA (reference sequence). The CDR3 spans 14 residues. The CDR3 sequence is CSASWDTYTDTQYF.

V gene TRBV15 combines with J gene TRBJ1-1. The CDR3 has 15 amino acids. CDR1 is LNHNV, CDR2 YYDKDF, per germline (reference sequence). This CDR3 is CATSRLGLGNTEAFF.

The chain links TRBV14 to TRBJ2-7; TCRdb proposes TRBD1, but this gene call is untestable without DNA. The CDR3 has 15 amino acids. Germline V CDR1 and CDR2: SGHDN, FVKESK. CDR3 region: CASSQDRIHQGEQYF.

The CDR3 spells CASSWDVALQETQYF. The rearrangement uses TRBV5-4 and TRBJ2-5. The CDR3 covers 15 residues. Germline V CDR1 and CDR2: SGHNT, YYREEE (reference sequence).

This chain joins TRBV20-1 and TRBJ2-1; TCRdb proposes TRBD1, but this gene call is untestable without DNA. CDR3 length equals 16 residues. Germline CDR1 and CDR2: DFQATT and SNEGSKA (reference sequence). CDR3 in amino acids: CSARDLGQGGMDEQFF.

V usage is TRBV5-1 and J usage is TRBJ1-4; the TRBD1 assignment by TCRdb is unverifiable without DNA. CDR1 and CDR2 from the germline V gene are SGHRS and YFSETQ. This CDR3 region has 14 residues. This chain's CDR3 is CASRAGTAAEKLFF.

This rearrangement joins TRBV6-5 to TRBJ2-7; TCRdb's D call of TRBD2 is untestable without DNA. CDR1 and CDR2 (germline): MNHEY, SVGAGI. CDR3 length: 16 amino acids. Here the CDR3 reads CASSYSAEGGYYEQYF.

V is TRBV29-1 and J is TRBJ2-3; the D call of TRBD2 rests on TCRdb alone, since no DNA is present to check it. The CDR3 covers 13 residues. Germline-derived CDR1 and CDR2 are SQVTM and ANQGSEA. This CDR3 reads CSVDRAGVDTQYF.

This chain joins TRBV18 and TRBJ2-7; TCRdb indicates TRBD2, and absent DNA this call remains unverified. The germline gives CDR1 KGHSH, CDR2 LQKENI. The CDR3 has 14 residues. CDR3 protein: CASSPRQALEEQYF.

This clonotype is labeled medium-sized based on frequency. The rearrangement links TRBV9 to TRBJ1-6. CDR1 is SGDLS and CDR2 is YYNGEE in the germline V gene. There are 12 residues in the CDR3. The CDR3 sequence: CASSVEGSPLHF.

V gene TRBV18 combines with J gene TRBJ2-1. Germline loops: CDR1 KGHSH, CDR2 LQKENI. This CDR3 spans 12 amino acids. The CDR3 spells CASSPLNNEQFF.

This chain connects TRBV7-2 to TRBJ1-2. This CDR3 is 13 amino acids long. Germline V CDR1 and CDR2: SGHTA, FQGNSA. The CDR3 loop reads CASSLLGHYGYTF.

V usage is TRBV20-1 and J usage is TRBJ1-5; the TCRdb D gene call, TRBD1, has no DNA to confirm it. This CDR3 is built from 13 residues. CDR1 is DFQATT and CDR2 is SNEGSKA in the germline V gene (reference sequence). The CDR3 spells CSAARDRGQPQHF.

The chain's CDR3 is CASSLSRTASRAGELFF. The chain carries TRBV12-3 or TRBV12-4 and TRBJ2-2; the TRBD2 assignment by TCRdb is unverifiable without DNA. This CDR3 spans 17 amino acids.

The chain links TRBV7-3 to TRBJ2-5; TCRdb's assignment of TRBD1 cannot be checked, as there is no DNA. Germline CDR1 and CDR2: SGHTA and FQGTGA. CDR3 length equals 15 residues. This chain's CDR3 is CASSLGQGWAETQYF. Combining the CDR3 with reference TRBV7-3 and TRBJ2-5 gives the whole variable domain GAGVSQTPSNKVTEKGKYVELRCDPISGHTALYWYRQSLGQGPEFLIYFQGTGAADDSGLPNDRFFAVRPEGSVSTLKIQRTERGDSAVYLCASSLGQGWAETQYFGPGTRLLVL.

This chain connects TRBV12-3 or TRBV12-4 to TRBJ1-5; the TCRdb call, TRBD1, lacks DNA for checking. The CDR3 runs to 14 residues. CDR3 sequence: CASSLGTGSQPQHF.